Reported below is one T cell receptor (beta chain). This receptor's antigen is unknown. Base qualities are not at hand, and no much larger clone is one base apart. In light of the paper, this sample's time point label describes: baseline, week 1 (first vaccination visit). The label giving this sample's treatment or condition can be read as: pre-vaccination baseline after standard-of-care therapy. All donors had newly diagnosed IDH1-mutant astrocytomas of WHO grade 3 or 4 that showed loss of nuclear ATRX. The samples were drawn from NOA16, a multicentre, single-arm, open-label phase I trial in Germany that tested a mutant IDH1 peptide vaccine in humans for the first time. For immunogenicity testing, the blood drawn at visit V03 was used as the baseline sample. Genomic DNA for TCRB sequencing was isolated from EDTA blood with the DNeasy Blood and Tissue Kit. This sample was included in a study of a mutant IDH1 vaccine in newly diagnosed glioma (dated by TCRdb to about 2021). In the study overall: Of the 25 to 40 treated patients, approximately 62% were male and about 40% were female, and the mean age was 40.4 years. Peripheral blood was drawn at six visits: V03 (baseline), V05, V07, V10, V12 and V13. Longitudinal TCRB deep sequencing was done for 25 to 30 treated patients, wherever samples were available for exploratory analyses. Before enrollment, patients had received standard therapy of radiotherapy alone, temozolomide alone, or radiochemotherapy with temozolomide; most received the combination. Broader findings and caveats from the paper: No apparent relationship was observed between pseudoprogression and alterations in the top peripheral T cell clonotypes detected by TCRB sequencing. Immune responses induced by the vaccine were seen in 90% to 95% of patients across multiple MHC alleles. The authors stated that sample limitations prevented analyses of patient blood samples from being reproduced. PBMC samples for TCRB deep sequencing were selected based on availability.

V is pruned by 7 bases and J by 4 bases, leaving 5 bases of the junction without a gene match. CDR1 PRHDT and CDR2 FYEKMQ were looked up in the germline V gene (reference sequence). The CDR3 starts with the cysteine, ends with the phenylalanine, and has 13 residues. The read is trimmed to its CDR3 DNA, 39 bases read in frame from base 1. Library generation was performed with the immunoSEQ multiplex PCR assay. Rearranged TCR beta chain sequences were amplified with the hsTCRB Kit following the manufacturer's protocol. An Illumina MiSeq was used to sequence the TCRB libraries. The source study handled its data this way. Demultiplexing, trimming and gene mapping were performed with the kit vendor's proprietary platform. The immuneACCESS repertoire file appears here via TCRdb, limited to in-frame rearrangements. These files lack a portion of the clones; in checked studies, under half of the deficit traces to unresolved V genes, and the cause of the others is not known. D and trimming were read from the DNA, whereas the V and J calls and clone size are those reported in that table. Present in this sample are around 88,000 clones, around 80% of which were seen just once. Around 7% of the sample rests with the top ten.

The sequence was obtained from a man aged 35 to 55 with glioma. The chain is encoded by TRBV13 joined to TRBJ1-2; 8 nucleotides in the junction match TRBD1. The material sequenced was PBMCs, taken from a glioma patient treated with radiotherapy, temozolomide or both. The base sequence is TGTGCCAGCACCCCCCAGGGGGCCTATGGCTACACCTTC. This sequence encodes CASTPQGAYGYTF. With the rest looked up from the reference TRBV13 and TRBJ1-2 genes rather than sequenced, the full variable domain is AAGVIQSPRHLIKEKRETATLKCYPIPRHDTVYWYQQGPGQDPQFLISFYEKMQSDKGSIPDRFSAQQFSDYHSELNMSSLELGDSALYFCASTPQGAYGYTFGSGTRLTVV.